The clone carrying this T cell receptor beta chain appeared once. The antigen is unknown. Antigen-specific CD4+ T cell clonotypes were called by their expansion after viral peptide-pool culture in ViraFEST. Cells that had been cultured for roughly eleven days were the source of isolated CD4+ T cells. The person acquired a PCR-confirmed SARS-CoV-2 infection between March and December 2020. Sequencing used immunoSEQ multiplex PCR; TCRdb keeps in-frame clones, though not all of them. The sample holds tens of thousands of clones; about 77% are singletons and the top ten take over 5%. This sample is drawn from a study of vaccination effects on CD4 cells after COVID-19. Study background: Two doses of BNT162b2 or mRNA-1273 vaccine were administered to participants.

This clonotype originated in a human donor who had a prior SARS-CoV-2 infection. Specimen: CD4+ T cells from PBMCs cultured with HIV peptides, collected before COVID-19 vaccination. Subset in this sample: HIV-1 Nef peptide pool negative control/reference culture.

CDR3 sequence reads: CASSPGSANSYEQYF. The CDR3 DNA sequence: TGTGCCAGCTCACCGGGTAGCGCTAACTCCTACGAGCAGTACTTC. The gene calls are TRBV18 and TRBJ2-7; TRBD2 might be the D (5 bases). CDR3 length: 15 amino acids. V dropped 3 bases and J dropped 0 bases, with 12 bases sitting between them. From germline, CDR1 is KGHSH and CDR2 LQKENI.